This TCR beta chain was captured by sequencing in a study of T cells in Graves' hyperthyroidism and ophthalmopathy. Study outcomes and limitations: Appearing also in blood were most of the thyroid clonotypes expanded above 0.001.

With respect to this clonotype: No antigen is known for it.

Stable Graves' hyperthyroidism denoted no ophthalmopathy progression over 18 months. This CDR3 has 16 amino acids. V lost 1 base, J lost 4 bases, and 16 bases lay in between. Per germline, CDR1 MGHRA and CDR2 YSYEKL. Using RNA transcripts as the source, TCR beta CDR3 regions were amplified. The TCR CDR3 first-round RT-PCR relied on the HTBI primer set. TCRdb re-derived calls from the multiplex PCR reads in MiXCR, one entry per CDR3 protein. The sample lists around 440,000 distinct CDR3 sequences; approximately 15% were seen once. This clonotype was sampled from a woman younger than 30 with Graves' hyperthyroidism. The chain joins TRBV4-1 to TRBJ1-2; D is unclear. Sequencing input: blood. The CDR3 reads CASSQGLRNNPYGYTF. In nucleotides, the CDR3 is TGCGCCAGCAGCCAAGGTCTAAGGAACAACCCCTATGGCTACACCTTC.